Each of the 20 T cell receptor beta chains below was sequenced from the same sample in a study of PD-1 blockade in classical Hodgkin lymphoma. Brentuximab vedotin exposure varied among the patients, all of whom had relapsed after autologous stem cell transplantation. Libraries were prepared by immunoSEQ multiplex PCR; TCRdb keeps only in-frame clonotypes and omits some of them. The sample holds under 100,000 clones, nearly 95% seen once. The material was peripheral blood mononuclear cells (PBMCs), obtained before the second cycle of nivolumab. Every receptor here comes from a human donor with classical Hodgkin lymphoma.

The chain links TRBV2 to TRBJ2-1, with D uncertain. Germline V gene lookup returns CDR1 SNHLY and CDR2 FYNNEI. Trimming cost V 1 base and J 12 bases, with 7 bases left between them. This CDR3 is built from 11 residues. CDR3 protein: CASSEGAWQFF. CDR3 nucleotide sequence: TGTGCCAGCAGTGAAGGCGCCTGGCAGTTCTTC.

The V gene is TRBV28, the J gene TRBJ2-7; D perhaps matches TRBD1 (6 bases). This CDR3 is 18 amino acids long. Germline assignment: CDR1 MDHEN and CDR2 SYDVKM. The ends were cut back, 6 bases at V and 2 bases at J, with 26 bases in the middle. CDR3 DNA: TGTGCCAGCAGGACTAACCAGCCGATCAGGGACACAACCTACGAGCAGTACTTC. Translating it yields CASRTNQPIRDTTYEQYF. The full variable domain, rest sourced from reference TRBV28 and TRBJ2-7, is DVKVTQSSRYLVKRTGEKVFLECVQDMDHENMFWYRQDPGLGLRLIYFSYDVKMKEKGDIPEGYSVSREKKERFSLILESASTNQTSMYLCASRTNQPIRDTTYEQYFGPGTRLTVT.

This chain connects TRBV28 to TRBJ2-1; no firm D call. V gave up 1 base and J gave up 5 bases, with 9 bases separating them. This CDR3 is built from 14 residues. The germline CDR1 and CDR2 sequences are MDHEN and SYDVKM. CDR3 sequence: CASSLSRRNNEQFF. The CDR3 DNA reads TGTGCCAGCAGTTTATCGCGGAGAAACAATGAGCAGTTCTTC.

CDR3 coding DNA: TGTGCCAGCAGTTACGGCTCGGGCGGGAGGGCCTACGAGCAGTACTTC. Its protein product is CASSYGSGGRAYEQYF. The chain carries TRBV6-5 and TRBJ2-7, with 9 bases matching TRBD2. Germline V CDR1 and CDR2: MNHEY, SVGAGI. Losses at the gene ends were 2 bases for V and 2 bases for J; bases not matched to a gene: 7. There are 16 residues in the CDR3.

The chain is built from TRBV5-8 and TRBJ2-7; no firm D call. There are 14 residues in the CDR3. Germline-derived CDR1 and CDR2 are SGHTS and YDEGEE. V was pared by 6 bases and J by 2 bases, with 15 bases between. The CDR3 DNA reads as TGTGCCAGCAACCCGCTCAGCAAAACCTACGAGCAGTACTTC. It encodes CASNPLSKTYEQYF.

CDR3 loop: CASKAYFHIGSDTQYF. In DNA form, the CDR3 reads TGTGCCAGCAAAGCTTACTTCCACATAGGCTCAGATACGCAGTATTTT. The rearrangement links TRBV5-6 to TRBJ2-3; D not certain. The germline V gene has CDR1 SGHDT and CDR2 YYEEEE. Deletions cut 6 bases from V and 4 bases from J, with 21 bases between. The CDR3 sequence is 16 residues long. The entire variable domain, with the rest obtained from reference TRBV5-6 and TRBJ2-3, is as follows: DAGVTQSPTHLIKTRGQQVTLRCSPKSGHDTVSWYQQALGQGPQFIFQYYEEEERQRGNFPDRFSGHQFPNYSSELNVNALLLGDSALYLCASKAYFHIGSDTQYFGPGTRLTVL.

This chain joins TRBV5-4 and TRBJ2-7; 8 nucleotides align to TRBD1. The CDR3 runs 15 residues. Germline CDR1 and CDR2: SGHNT and YYREEE (reference sequence). The J segment lost 0 bases and the V segment lost 3 bases, leaving 5 bases of the junction unmatched. The DNA of the CDR3 is TGTGCCAGCAGCTCCCGACAGGGGAACTCCTACGAGCAGTACTTC. Translation gives CASSSRQGNSYEQYF.

J is TRBJ1-2 and V is TRBV6-6; D unresolved. Germline loops: CDR1 MNHNY, CDR2 SVGAGI (reference sequence). The V end was cut by 0 bases, the J end by 5 bases, with 10 bases between. The CDR3 extends over 14 amino acids. The DNA of the CDR3 is TGTGCCAGCAGTTACTCCGGCGGAGAGTATGGCTACACCTTC. Translating it yields CASSYSGGEYGYTF.

This clone was seen just once. This chain joins TRBV19 and TRBJ1-1; no clear D gene. This CDR3 is built from 11 residues. Trimming shortened V by 9 bases and J by 3 bases, and 8 bases separated the two germline ends. Germline V CDR1 and CDR2: LNHDA, SQIVND (reference sequence). The CDR3 reads CASVWDTEAFF. In nucleotides, the CDR3 is TGTGCCAGCGTGTGGGACACTGAAGCTTTCTTT.

The rearrangement joins TRBV27 to TRBJ2-2, with D perhaps matching TRBD1 or TRBD2 (7 bases each). The germline CDR1 and CDR2 sequences are MNHEY and SMNVEV (reference sequence). This CDR3 spans 16 amino acids. The CDR3 sequence is CLIEGAGVLNTGELFF. The CDR3, as DNA: TGTCTTATCGAGGGGGCGGGAGTTCTGAACACCGGGGAGCTGTTTTTT.

This chain uses TRBV11-1 with TRBJ1-6, with D hard to call. Germline assignment: CDR1 SGHAT and CDR2 FQDESV (reference sequence). The CDR3 contains 13 residues. V lost 4 bases to trimming and J lost 11 bases, with 12 bases between them. CDR3 loop: CASSSPPAAPLHF. CDR3 DNA sequence: TGTGCCAGCAGCTCACCGCCGGCGGCACCCCTCCACTTT.

V gene TRBV5-1 combines with J gene TRBJ1-1, with 8 bases lining up with TRBD1. This CDR3 region has 15 residues. The V gene end was trimmed by 1 base and the J gene end by 5 bases; junction bases not matched to a gene: 7. Per germline, CDR1 SGHRS and CDR2 YFSETQ. The DNA for the CDR3 is TGCGCCAGCAGCTTGTTTCAGGGGGCAGGGACTGAAGCTTTCTTT. Its protein product is CASSLFQGAGTEAFF.

The J gene is TRBJ2-1, the V gene TRBV5-1; the match to TRBD2 covers 10 bases. The germline V gene encodes CDR1 SGHRS and CDR2 YFSETQ. V lost 3 bases and J lost 7; bases outside the gene matches: 7. The length of the CDR3 is 15 residues. CDR3 in amino acids: CASSSSSGRGNEQFF. In DNA, the CDR3 is TGCGCCAGCAGCTCCTCTAGCGGGAGAGGGAATGAGCAGTTCTTC.

This rearrangement joins TRBV6-4 to TRBJ1-2, with D possibly being TRBD1 (6 bases). The V and J ends lost 4 bases and 4 bases respectively, with 19 bases between them. CDR3 size: 16 residues. In germline, CDR1 is MRHNA, CDR2 SNTAGT. CDR3 sequence (DNA): TGTGCCAGCAGTGCACAAATTAACAGGGTTGGCTATGGCTACACCTTC. Translation: CASSAQINRVGYGYTF.

The V call is TRBV11-2, the J call TRBJ2-5, with D uncertain. V was shortened by 1 base and J by 6 bases, with 15 bases between the two germline ends. Germline CDR1 is SGHAT and CDR2 is FQNNGV. The CDR3 runs 15 residues. In nucleotides, the CDR3 is TGTGCCAGCAGCTTAGCCGGTGACCTTCCACAGACCCAGTACTTC. Translating gives CASSLAGDLPQTQYF.

The V and J genes are TRBV7-9 and TRBJ2-7; 13 nucleotides align to TRBD2. Germline CDR1 is SEHNR and CDR2 is FQNEAQ (reference sequence). The junction had 8 bases not matched to a gene; V was cut back by 5 bases and J by 4 bases. The CDR3 runs 16 residues. The CDR3 nucleotides are TGTGCCAGCAGCCCGGGACTAGCGGGGACATTTTACGAGCAGTACTTC. Encoded protein: CASSPGLAGTFYEQYF.

The chain is built from TRBV28 and TRBJ1-5; D gene ambiguous. This CDR3 comprises 15 residues. CDR1 and CDR2 (germline): MDHEN, SYDVKM. Trimming shortened V by 0 bases and J by 3 bases, and 9 bases separated the two germline ends. The CDR3 region has the DNA TGTGCCAGCAGTTTATGGACTACTCTCAATCAGCCCCAGCATTTT. It is translated as CASSLWTTLNQPQHF.

This chain connects TRBV5-6 to TRBJ2-7; D perhaps matches TRBD2 (5 bases). Trimming stripped 3 bases from V and 0 bases from J, with 16 bases between. The CDR3 contains 16 residues. Germline assignment: CDR1 SGHDT and CDR2 YYEEEE. CDR3 DNA sequence: TGTGCCAGCAGCTCATGGTTTCCGGGGATCTCCTACGAGCAGTACTTC. Translated: CASSSWFPGISYEQYF. Drawing the rest from reference TRBV5-6 and TRBJ2-7, the complete variable domain is DAGVTQSPTHLIKTRGQQVTLRCSPKSGHDTVSWYQQALGQGPQFIFQYYEEEERQRGNFPDRFSGHQFPNYSSELNVNALLLGDSALYLCASSSWFPGISYEQYFGPGTRLTVT.

The chain joins TRBV9 to TRBJ2-7; 9 bases line up with TRBD1. This CDR3 contains 13 residues. V lost 3 bases to trimming and J lost 3 bases; unmatched junction nucleotides: 1. Germline loops: CDR1 SGDLS, CDR2 YYNGEE. Here the CDR3 DNA reads TGTGCCAGCAGCGAGGGACAGGGCTACGAGCAGTACTTC. Translating it yields CASSEGQGYEQYF.

The rearrangement links TRBV10-3 to TRBJ2-1, with TRBD2 identical over 8 bases. This CDR3 contains 17 residues. Germline CDR1 ENHRY, CDR2 SYGVKD. The J segment lost 6 bases and the V segment lost 0 bases, leaving 10 bases of the junction unmatched. CDR3 protein: CAISESPRVAGTNEQFF. As DNA, the CDR3 is TGTGCCATCAGTGAGTCACCCCGGGTAGCGGGGACCAATGAGCAGTTCTTC.